These 30 T cell receptor beta chains were all obtained from the same sample, sequenced in a study of blood T cell repertoires in COVID-19. This table comes from immunoSEQ multiplex PCR, and its TCRdb copy is limited to in-frame clones, with some not included. Of 200,000 to 250,000 clones listed, roughly nine tenths are singletons. Specimen: PBMCs or T cells enriched from blood (not recorded which). The source is a woman in her fifties or sixties in a cohort exposed to, infected with or recovered from COVID-19 (not recorded which).

The genes are TRBV4-3 and TRBJ1-6; no definite D call. Germline CDR1 LGHNA, CDR2 YSLEER. Trimming cost V 0 bases and J 8 bases, with 5 bases left between them. The CDR3 loop spans 13 amino acids. The CDR3: CASSQDQYSPLHF. CDR3 in DNA: TGCGCCAGCAGCCAAGATCAGTATTCACCCCTCCACTTT.

This clone was observed a few times. V and J are TRBV7-9 and TRBJ1-5, with 7 nucleotides matching TRBD1. The CDR3 extends over 15 amino acids. J gave up 2 bases and V 5 bases, and 6 bases lay outside the gene matches. CDR1 is SEHNR, CDR2 FQNEAQ, per germline (reference sequence). The DNA for the CDR3 is TGTGCCAGCAGCCCCCCGGGGACAGGCAATCAGCCCCAGCATTTT. Its protein is CASSPPGTGNQPQHF.

This chain connects TRBV5-4 to TRBJ2-5, with TRBD2 identical over 11 bases. Germline values: CDR1 SGHNT, CDR2 YYREEE (reference sequence). The CDR3 is 16 amino acids. Trimming cost V 5 bases and J 2 bases; bases outside gene matches: 8. CDR3 loop: CASSPTSGGTQETQYF. For the CDR3, the DNA is TGTGCCAGCAGTCCCACTAGCGGGGGAACACAAGAGACCCAGTACTTC.

The rearrangement uses TRBV29-1 and TRBJ2-7; a possible D gene is TRBD1 (5 bases). Germline CDR1 is SQVTM and CDR2 is ANQGSEA. Trimming shortened V by 4 bases and J by 3 bases, and 13 bases separated the two germline ends. The CDR3 is 13 residues long. The CDR3 spells CSVGLVQGYEQYF. CDR3 in DNA: TGCAGCGTTGGGTTGGTTCAGGGCTACGAGCAGTACTTC.

The chain recombines TRBV18 with TRBJ2-7; D might be TRBD2 (5 bases). Trimming removed 3 bases at V and 2 bases at J, with 11 bases between. Per the germline V gene, CDR1 is KGHSH and CDR2 is LQKENI. The CDR3 length is 14 residues. The CDR3 DNA sequence: TGTGCCAGCTCACCCCTCGGGGTAGCCTACGAGCAGTACTTC. Residues: CASSPLGVAYEQYF.

This clone has just a few counts. The J gene is TRBJ2-2, the V gene TRBV3-1 (or the pseudogene TRBV3-2), with TRBD2 matching over 8 bases. V shed 8 bases, J shed 5 bases, and the junction held 10 bases outside the gene matches. CDR3 length: 15 residues. The germline CDR1 and CDR2 sequences are LGHDT and YNNKEL (reference sequence). The CDR3 DNA sequence: TGTGCCAGCGTGCCGAGCGGGGGTTTGACCGGGGAGCTGTTTTTT. It yields the protein CASVPSGGLTGELFF.

The chain is built from TRBV10-2 and TRBJ1-4, with D unresolved. The germline V and J ends were trimmed by 3 bases and 8 bases, with 13 bases remaining between them. The length of the CDR3 is 14 residues. From germline, CDR1 is WSHSY and CDR2 SAAADI. CDR3 amino acids: CASSDGGRGEKLFF. Written as DNA, the CDR3 is TGCGCCAGCAGTGATGGTGGGAGAGGAGAAAAACTGTTTTTT.

The chain combines TRBV4-1 with TRBJ2-1; 11 bases agree with TRBD1. The CDR3 runs 16 residues. Germline assignment: CDR1 MGHRA and CDR2 YSYEKL. V gave up 4 bases and J gave up 8 bases; unmatched junction bases: 10. CDR3 coding DNA: TGCGCCAGCAGCCTTCCGGACAGGGGGCGCTTCGATGAGCAGTTCTTC. Protein product: CASSLPDRGRFDEQFF.

This chain connects TRBV5-5 to TRBJ1-2; 7 nucleotides align to TRBD1. With 1 base clipped from V and 4 bases from J, the junction kept 7 bases outside the gene matches. CDR3 length: 15 amino acids. Germline V gene lookup returns CDR1 SGHKS and CDR2 YYEKEE (reference sequence). DNA for the CDR3: TGTGCCAGCAGCTTGAACCCGGGACAGCTCTATGGCTACACCTTC. This sequence encodes CASSLNPGQLYGYTF.

This sequence joins TRBV5-1 and TRBJ2-1; a weak D match, TRBD1 (6 bases). Germline CDR1 is SGHRS and CDR2 is YFSETQ. The CDR3 covers 16 residues. Trimming took 3 bases from V and 8 from J, leaving 21 bases between them. The CDR3 DNA reads TGCGCCAGCAGCTCGGGCGCGTGGGGGCTTGGGGATGAGCAGTTCTTC. As protein: CASSSGAWGLGDEQFF. The entire variable domain, with the rest obtained from reference TRBV5-1 and TRBJ2-1, is as follows: KAGVTQTPRYLIKTRGQQVTLSCSPISGHRSVSWYQQTPGQGLQFLFEYFSETQRNKGNFPGRFSGRQFSNSRSEMNVSTLELGDSALYLCASSSGAWGLGDEQFFGPGTRLTVL.

The V call is TRBV9, the J call TRBJ1-4, with TRBD1 as a possible D gene (5 bases). This CDR3 is 15 amino acids long. Trimming removed 2 bases from V and 0 bases from J, with 8 bases in between. Germline CDR1 SGDLS, CDR2 YYNGEE. CDR3 sequence: CASSVRGTTNEKLFF. The CDR3, as DNA: TGTGCCAGCAGCGTTAGGGGAACAACTAATGAAAAACTGTTTTTT.

The J gene is TRBJ1-1, the V gene TRBV7-2, with 9 nucleotides matching TRBD1. Trimming took 6 bases from V and 4 from J; bases not matched to a gene: 3. Germline CDR1 SGHTA, CDR2 FQGNSA. This CDR3 is 13 amino acids long. Written as DNA, the CDR3 is TGTGCCAGCAGTCTGACAGGGGGCACTGAAGCTTTCTTT. Translation gives CASSLTGGTEAFF.

This clone was detected a few times. V usage is TRBV4-3 and J usage is TRBJ2-2, with 9 bases fitting TRBD2. The length of the CDR3 is 20 residues. J lost 4 bases, V lost 0 bases, and 15 bases had no gene match. Germline V gene sequence: CDR1 LGHNA, CDR2 YSLEER. The CDR3 protein is CASSQEPAGGSFTVTGELFF. DNA for the CDR3: TGCGCCAGCAGCCAAGAGCCAGCGGGGGGCTCATTTACGGTCACCGGGGAGCTGTTTTTT.

The chain couples TRBV29-1 to TRBJ2-5; 7 bases fit TRBD1. This CDR3 contains 14 residues. Germline CDR1 and CDR2: SQVTM and ANQGSEA. V lost 6 bases and J lost 1; bases outside the gene matches: 8. The DNA of the CDR3 is TGCAGCGTGTTCTCTGGACAGGTCCAAGAGACCCAGTACTTC. Its protein product is CSVFSGQVQETQYF.

The rearrangement links TRBV15 to TRBJ2-5; 7 bases are a match to TRBD1. Per germline, CDR1 LNHNV and CDR2 YYDKDF (reference sequence). The CDR3 consists of 14 residues. V was pared by 4 bases and J by 2 bases, with 4 bases of the junction left unmatched. The CDR3 region is CATSKPGQQETQYF. CDR3 nucleotides: TGTGCCACCAGCAAACCGGGACAGCAAGAGACCCAGTACTTC. The entire variable domain, with the rest obtained from reference TRBV15 and TRBJ2-5, is as follows: DAMVIQNPRYQVTQFGKPVTLSCSQTLNHNVMYWYQQKSSQAPKLLFHYYDKDFNNEADTPDNFQSRRPNTSFCFLDIRSPGLGDTAMYLCATSKPGQQETQYFGPGTRLLVL.

The chain uses TRBV21-1 and TRBJ2-7; TRBD1 is the table's D call, not checked against the DNA. TRBV21-1 is described as a pseudogene. This CDR3 comprises 15 residues. CDR3 DNA: TGTGCCAGCACCCAATCGGGACAGGGACACTACGAGCAGTACTTC. This encodes CASTQSGQGHYEQYF.

This chain uses TRBV7-8 with TRBJ1-2; 11 nucleotides match TRBD1. The germline V gene has CDR1 SGHVS and CDR2 FQNEAQ. The CDR3 totals 15 residues. J gave up 4 bases and V 5 bases, and 6 bases lay outside the gene matches. The CDR3 reads CASSLTDRGPYGYTF. CDR3 DNA sequence: TGTGCCAGCAGCCTAACGGACAGGGGGCCCTATGGCTACACCTTC.

The chain recombines TRBV28 with TRBJ1-1, with D unclear. In germline, CDR1 is MDHEN, CDR2 SYDVKM. The CDR3 length is 12 residues. Deletions cut 5 bases from V and 2 bases from J, with 6 bases between. The DNA of the CDR3 is TGTGCCAGCAGTGAGGGAAACACTGAAGCTTTCTTT. Translating it yields CASSEGNTEAFF. Complete variable domain (other parts from reference TRBV28 and TRBJ1-1): DVKVTQSSRYLVKRTGEKVFLECVQDMDHENMFWYRQDPGLGLRLIYFSYDVKMKEKGDIPEGYSVSREKKERFSLILESASTNQTSMYLCASSEGNTEAFFGQGTRLTVV.

The rearrangement uses TRBV3-1 (or the pseudogene TRBV3-2) and TRBJ2-5, with TRBD2 as a possible D gene (6 bases). Germline CDR1 LGHDT, CDR2 YNNKEL (reference sequence). CDR3 length: 13 residues. V dropped 3 bases and J dropped 2 bases, with 7 bases sitting between them. CDR3 bases: TGTGCCAGCAGCCATGGGAGGCAAGAGACCCAGTACTTC. This gives the protein CASSHGRQETQYF.

The rearrangement links TRBV9 to TRBJ1-3, with D possibly TRBD1 on 6 matching bases. The CDR3 totals 16 residues. Per the germline V gene, CDR1 is SGDLS and CDR2 is YYNGEE. V shed 1 base and J shed 0 bases, with 11 bases lying between them. CDR3 residues: CASSVQDRPSGNTIYF. The CDR3 coding sequence is TGTGCCAGCAGCGTACAAGACAGGCCCTCTGGAAACACCATATATTTT.

The rearrangement links TRBV19 to TRBJ1-5; 9 positions match TRBD1. CDR1 is LNHDA and CDR2 is SQIVND in the germline V gene (reference sequence). Unmatched junction bases numbered 10, after V lost 6 bases and J lost 7 bases. The CDR3 runs to 15 residues. The CDR3 region is CASSVPGQGRQPQHF. The DNA of the CDR3 is TGTGCCAGTAGCGTTCCGGGACAGGGTAGGCAGCCCCAGCATTTT.

The rearrangement uses TRBV24-1 and TRBJ2-2; perhaps TRBD2 as D (5 bases). The CDR3 spans 17 residues. The V end was cut by 5 bases, the J end by 5 bases, with 20 bases between. The germline CDR1 and CDR2 sequences are KGHDR and SFDVKD. The CDR3 reads CATSGRTIQRHTGELFF. In DNA, the CDR3 is TGTGCCACCAGTGGTCGAACTATCCAGCGGCATACCGGGGAGCTGTTTTTT.

The chain joins TRBV7-2 to TRBJ1-5; D remains ambiguous. Germline V gene sequence: CDR1 SGHTA, CDR2 FQGNSA. Between the trimmed V and J ends, which lost 3 bases and 4 bases, there was a span of 13 bases. CDR3 size: 15 residues. The DNA of the CDR3 is TGTGCCAGCAGCTTTGGTTCAGACAAGAATCAGCCCCAGCATTTT. Encoded protein: CASSFGSDKNQPQHF.

The chain couples TRBV5-1 to TRBJ1-1, with 7 bases identical to TRBD1. The CDR3 length is 15 residues. Unmatched junction bases numbered 3, after V lost 0 bases and J lost 1 base. Per germline, CDR1 SGHRS and CDR2 YFSETQ. In nucleotides, the CDR3 is TGCGCCAGCAGCTTGGGCCCAGGGGGGAACACTGAAGCTTTCTTT. Amino acid sequence: CASSLGPGGNTEAFF.

This clone showed up just once. The chain is built from TRBV4-1 and TRBJ1-4, with 7 nucleotides matching TRBD1. CDR3 length: 17 amino acids. Germline lookup yields CDR1 MGHRA and CDR2 YSYEKL. The V and J ends lost 1 base and 2 bases, in that order; junction bases with no gene match: 7. This CDR3 reads CASSQGYDRATNEKLFF. Written as DNA, the CDR3 is TGCGCCAGCAGCCAAGGGTATGACAGGGCCACTAATGAAAAACTGTTTTTT.

The chain employs TRBV6-6 and TRBJ1-6; the match to TRBD1 covers 7 bases. Per the germline V gene, CDR1 is MNHNY and CDR2 is SVGAGI (reference sequence). V trimming: 8 bases; J trimming: 9 bases; junction bases outside the gene matches: 10. CDR3 length: 14 residues. CDR3 DNA: TGTGCCAGCCGGGACAGCGGGCTAGGTTCACCCCTCCACTTT. Translating gives CASRDSGLGSPLHF.

The rearrangement links TRBV12-5 to TRBJ2-5; TRBD2 agrees at 9 bases. There are 15 residues in the CDR3. Trimming took 5 bases from V and 5 from J; bases not matched to a gene: 9. Germline V CDR1 and CDR2: LGHNT, FRNRAP. The CDR3 protein is CASGGTSSWMETQYF. The CDR3 DNA follows: TGTGCTAGTGGTGGGACTAGCTCATGGATGGAGACCCAGTACTTC.

This chain's CDR3 is CASSQTRGTAINMNTEAFF. The CDR3, as DNA: TGTGCCAGCAGCCAAACTAGGGGGACAGCGATAAACATGAACACTGAAGCTTTCTTT. V usage is TRBV4-2 and J usage is TRBJ1-1, with 7 positions matching TRBD1. Germline loops: CDR1 LGHNA, CDR2 YNFKEQ. V was pared by 2 bases and J by 0 bases, with 15 bases of the junction left unmatched. The CDR3 extends over 19 amino acids.

This rearrangement joins TRBV6-2 or TRBV6-3 to TRBJ2-2, with 8 bases aligning to TRBD1. CDR1 and CDR2 (germline): MNHEY, SVGEGT. V lost 2 bases, J lost 0 bases, and 2 bases stayed unmatched. This CDR3 is built from 16 residues. Here the CDR3 reads CASSYGDRSNTGELFF. CDR3 bases: TGTGCCAGCAGTTACGGGGACAGGTCGAACACCGGGGAGCTGTTTTTT.

V is TRBV30 and J is TRBJ1-4; tentatively, D is TRBD1 (6 bases). Trimming cost V 1 base and J 5 bases, with 17 bases left between them. This CDR3 spans 16 amino acids. Germline loops: CDR1 GTSNPN, CDR2 SVGIG (reference sequence). CDR3 loop: CAWSDPPWGLNEKLFF. The CDR3 region has the DNA TGTGCCTGGAGTGACCCACCCTGGGGGCTAAATGAAAAACTGTTTTTT.